This T cell receptor beta chain was captured by sequencing in a study of shared clonotypes between healthy human individuals. The overall study: Donors, aged 18 to 49, were a couple of women and three men.

General study points: When compared with the clonotypes that were shared by all four sorted-subset donors, the non-shared clonotypes turned out to have lower generation probabilities. Naive subsets, compared against memory subsets, generally had larger estimated richness values.

Naive CD8 cells comprised CD45RO-negative, CCR7-positively selected cells, excluding terminally differentiated effector memory CD45RA+ cells. Concerning this clone itself: Its target is not known.

Genomic DNA per cell subset filled all wells of several immunoSEQ plates. Only in-frame clones appear in the TCRdb table, and some are missing; sequencing was by immunoSEQ multiplex PCR. In the table there are around 2.1 million clones, 85% to 95% of which are singletons. The source of this sequence is a man younger than 35 in good health. Some clones in this sample may be carry-over from other donors' samples. The sequencing sample was made of naive CD8+ T cells from PBMCs.

CDR3 DNA: TGTGCCAGCAGTTTATCCCCAGGAGGGGCAACTAATGAAAAACTGTTTTTT. As protein: CASSLSPGGATNEKLFF. J is TRBJ1-4 and V is TRBV27; possible D gene TRBD1, 5 bases. Per the germline V gene, CDR1 is MNHEY and CDR2 is SMNVEV (reference sequence). Trimming stripped 0 bases from V and 0 bases from J, with 11 bases between. The CDR3 consists of 17 residues.